The 27 T cell receptor beta chains listed next were all sequenced from one sample in a study of T cells in Graves' hyperthyroidism and ophthalmopathy (dated by TCRdb to between 2019 and 2020). The library came from multiplex PCR. The data were produced on an Illumina HiSeq 2000. The TCR beta CDR3 regions were amplified from the RNA transcripts. The TCR CDR3 was subjected to a first round of RT-PCR using the HTBI primer set and the Qiagen OneStep RT-PCR kit. The public sequencing data were trimmed at Q25 with fastp and processed into clonotypes with MiXCR by TCRdb, which kept only in-frame beta chains. Rows are combined by CDR3 protein, so each entry shows the most common genes and DNA. This sample comprises 600,000 or so distinct CDR3 sequences, around 15% of them detected only once. Around 4% of the sample is taken by the ten largest. The sample was blood. The receptors were gathered from a woman aged 25 to 39 with Graves' hyperthyroidism.

At least ten counts were recorded for this clonotype. The CDR3: CASNPITSGSNEQFF. In DNA, the CDR3 is TGCGCCAGCAACCCGATTACTAGCGGGAGTAATGAGCAGTTCTTC. The chain uses TRBV5-1 and TRBJ2-1; 11 nucleotides agree with TRBD2. CDR3 size: 15 residues. The germline gives CDR1 SGHRS, CDR2 YFSETQ. Unmatched junction bases numbered 9, after V lost 6 bases and J lost 7 bases.

V gene TRBV7-2 combines with J gene TRBJ1-2; 8 nucleotides align to TRBD1. The CDR3 is made up of 15 amino acids. The V gene end was trimmed by 5 bases and the J gene end by 4 bases; junction bases not matched to a gene: 9. The germline V gene encodes CDR1 SGHTA and CDR2 FQGNSA. Written as DNA, the CDR3 is TGTGCCAGCAGCCCACCGACAGGGGACCCCTATGGCTACACCTTC. As protein: CASSPPTGDPYGYTF.

This clonotype was counted at least ten times. The gene calls are TRBV12-3 or TRBV12-4 and TRBJ2-7, with 12 bases that match TRBD2. Unmatched junction bases numbered 4, after V lost 5 bases and J lost 2 bases. The CDR3 consists of 15 residues. CDR3 sequence (DNA): TGTGCCAGCAGTAGAGGGACTAGCGGGCCCTACGAGCAGTACTTC. It codes for CASSRGTSGPYEQYF.

In regard to this clonotype: Given a much more abundant clone one base away, this may be a read error. The V gene is TRBV7-3, the J gene TRBJ2-7; unclear D gene. CDR1 SGHTA and CDR2 FQGTGA come from the germline V gene. The CDR3 is 14 amino acids. V was shortened by 1 base and J by 6 bases, with 13 bases between the two germline ends. The CDR3 DNA is TGTGCCAGCAGCTTAATTGTCAGTAAGGGCGAGCAGTACTTC. Its protein product is CASSLIVSKGEQYF.

The chain links TRBV20-1 to TRBJ2-7, with 7 bases that match TRBD2. The V gene's germline CDR1 is DFQATT and CDR2 SNEGSKA (reference sequence). The CDR3 length is 14 residues. With V trimmed by 4 bases and J by 1 base, 7 bases remained unmatched. CDR3 amino acids: CSAIPRRESYEQYF. The CDR3 nucleotides are TGCAGTGCTATTCCTCGGCGGGAGTCCTACGAGCAGTACTTC.

Notes on this clonotype: A much bigger clone sits one base away, suggesting this may be a read error. V and J are TRBV7-3 and TRBJ1-6, with TRBD1 identical over 8 bases. Germline CDR1 is SGHTA and CDR2 is FQGTGA. The CDR3 sequence is 14 residues long. The CDR3 spells CAGSLGQVDSPLHF. CDR3 DNA: TGTGCCGGCAGCCTGGGACAGGTCGATTCACCCCTCCACTTT.

This clonotype has only a few counts. This chain connects TRBV9 to TRBJ1-1, with D perhaps TRBD1 (6 bases). Germline V gene sequence: CDR1 SGDLS, CDR2 YYNGEE. V lost 0 bases and J 4 bases, leaving 13 bases between the germline ends. This CDR3 has 15 amino acids. The CDR3 loop reads CASSVGPGVGTEAFF. CDR3 bases: TGTGCCAGCAGCGTAGGCCCAGGGGTTGGCACTGAAGCTTTCTTT.

The chain couples TRBV20-1 to TRBJ2-7; 8 bases agree with TRBD2. Per the germline V gene, CDR1 is DFQATT and CDR2 is SNEGSKA (reference sequence). The V gene end was trimmed by 6 bases and the J gene end by 7 bases; junction bases not matched to a gene: 20. The CDR3 contains 16 residues. This CDR3 reads CSARERGRPGGEEQYF. DNA for the CDR3: TGCAGTGCACGCGAGCGGGGGAGGCCCGGAGGGGAAGAGCAGTACTTC.

This clonotype came up many times. The chain employs TRBV3-1 and TRBJ2-7; 8 bases are shared with TRBD2. The CDR3 consists of 15 residues. Trimming took 5 bases from V and 3 from J; bases not matched to a gene: 9. Germline V gene data show CDR1 as LGHDT and CDR2 as YNNKEL (reference sequence). The CDR3 sequence is CASSGGTSVLYEQYF. In DNA form, the CDR3 reads TGTGCCAGCAGCGGGGGGACTAGTGTGCTCTACGAGCAGTACTTC.

A few counts support this clonotype. The chain is built from TRBV6-1 and TRBJ2-7, with D maybe TRBD2 (6 bases). The J call could be wrong; TRBJ2-1 is a better fit for the DNA end. This CDR3 region has 11 residues. Looked up from germline, CDR1 is MNHNS and CDR2 is SASEGT. The CDR3, as DNA: TGTGCCACGACTAGTTTGTACGAGCAGTTCTTC. This codes for CATTSLYEQFF.

This clonotype has a handful of counts. The V gene is TRBV7-3, the J gene TRBJ2-1, with 11 bases identical to TRBD2. This CDR3 comprises 15 residues. Germline CDR1 SGHTA, CDR2 FQGTGA. The J segment lost 5 bases and the V segment lost 5 bases, leaving 5 bases of the junction unmatched. The CDR3 loop reads CASSRTSGGDNEQFF. The CDR3, as DNA: TGTGCCAGCAGCCGAACTAGCGGGGGAGACAATGAGCAGTTCTTC.

This clonotype was counted a few times. The chain carries TRBV29-1 and TRBJ2-7, with D unclear. The CDR3 loop spans 11 amino acids. Between the trimmed V and J ends, which lost 4 bases and 3 bases, there was a span of 7 bases. Looked up from germline, CDR1 is SQVTM and CDR2 is ANQGSEA. CDR3 nucleotide sequence: TGCAGCGTTGGACAAAACTACGAGCAGTACTTC. This codes for CSVGQNYEQYF.

This clonotype was seen repeatedly, ten times or more. The chain links TRBV29-1 to TRBJ1-1; no clear D. Deletions cut 3 bases from V and 8 bases from J, with 22 bases between. Germline CDR1 SQVTM, CDR2 ANQGSEA. The CDR3 runs to 15 residues. For the CDR3, the DNA is TGCAGCGTTGACCCCCTTGTTGAGGGCTTCCCCGAAGCTTTCTTT. Amino acids: CSVDPLVEGFPEAFF.

This clonotype was counted ten times or more. The chain is built from TRBV7-9 and TRBJ1-1; unclear D gene. Germline V gives CDR1 SEHNR, CDR2 FQNEAQ (reference sequence). V lost 3 bases and J 3 bases, leaving 5 bases between the germline ends. This CDR3 is 12 amino acids long. CDR3 DNA sequence: TGTGCCAGCAGCTTCCGATACACTGAAGCTTTCTTT. It translates to CASSFRYTEAFF.

For this clonotype: Since a much larger clone is just one base distant, this may be a read error. This chain connects TRBV28 to TRBJ1-5; D uncertain. The CDR3 sequence is 15 residues long. CDR1 is MDHEN and CDR2 is SYDVKM in the germline V gene. CDR3: CASSFHPTGNRPQHF. CDR3 DNA: TGTGCCAGCAGTTTTCACCCTACGGGCAATCGGCCCCAGCATTTT.

The rearrangement uses TRBV28 and TRBJ1-4, with 9 bases lining up with TRBD1. The V and J ends lost 7 bases and 7 bases, in that order; junction bases with no gene match: 10. CDR1 is MDHEN, CDR2 SYDVKM, per germline. This CDR3 comprises 15 residues. CDR3 in DNA: TGTGCCAGCACCTCACCGGGACAGGGCTTTGAAAAACTGTTTTTT. Protein sequence: CASTSPGQGFEKLFF.

The chain recombines TRBV20-1 with TRBJ2-5, with 9 bases identical to TRBD2. V trimming: 8 bases; J trimming: 5 bases; junction bases outside the gene matches: 24. CDR1 DFQATT and CDR2 SNEGSKA come from the germline V gene (reference sequence). The CDR3 length is 18 residues. The CDR3 spells CSLGRGRREAGGEETQYF. DNA of the CDR3: TGCAGTTTAGGACGAGGGCGAAGAGAAGCGGGAGGAGAGGAGACCCAGTACTTC.

The V call is TRBV6-1, the J call TRBJ2-2, with TRBD1 matching over 9 bases. Germline loops: CDR1 MNHNS, CDR2 SASEGT. The length of the CDR3 is 17 residues. V lost 8 bases, J lost 5 bases, and 15 bases stayed unmatched. The CDR3 DNA follows: TGTGCCAGCTTTGGTAGTCCGGGACAGGGTTTTACCGGGGAGCTGTTTTTT. Amino acid sequence: CASFGSPGQGFTGELFF.

This clonotype has a count of ten or more. This sequence joins TRBV10-3 and TRBJ1-4; D unclear. The germline gives CDR1 ENHRY, CDR2 SYGVKD. The V end was cut by 2 bases, the J end by 8 bases, with 12 bases between. This CDR3 is 14 amino acids long. CDR3 amino acids: CAISELNLGEKLFF. The DNA of the CDR3 is TGTGCCATCAGTGAGCTAAACCTCGGGGAAAAACTGTTTTTT.

This clonotype was recorded once. A read error may produce the germline difference seen at one junction end. The chain uses TRBV3-1 and TRBJ1-5; no reliable D call. Germline CDR1 reads LGHDT; CDR2 reads YNNKEL (reference sequence). The CDR3 totals 13 residues. The CDR3 is CASGQYLHQPQHF. CDR3 DNA: TGTGCCAGCGGCCAATACCTACATCAGCCCCAGCATTTT.

This clonotype was observed at least ten times. The V and J genes are TRBV6-1 and TRBJ1-1; 8 bases agree with TRBD1. Germline loops: CDR1 MNHNS, CDR2 SASEGT. V lost 7 bases to trimming and J lost 4 bases; unmatched junction nucleotides: 11. CDR3 size: 15 residues. The CDR3 nucleotides are TGTGCCAGCACTTCCCCTCAGGGGGCGGGCACTGAAGCTTTCTTT. Protein sequence: CASTSPQGAGTEAFF.

Turning to this clonotype: The junction and the germline gene differ at one end; a read error may be behind it. The rearrangement joins TRBV9 to TRBJ2-3, with D possibly matching TRBD1 (6 bases). The CDR3 spans 14 residues. Germline V CDR1 and CDR2: SGDLS, YYNGEE. This CDR3 reads CASSVSRDTDTRYF. CDR3 bases: TGTGCCAGCAGCGTCTCCAGGGACACAGATACGCGGTATTTT.

CDR3 DNA: TGCAGCTTTGGGGACAGGGTCTACAATGAGCAGTTCTTC. Its protein product is CSFGDRVYNEQFF. This chain connects TRBV29-1 to TRBJ2-1, with 9 bases identical to TRBD1. The CDR3 covers 13 residues. Germline CDR1 SQVTM, CDR2 ANQGSEA. Trimming took 8 bases from V and 3 from J; bases not matched to a gene: 5.

This clonotype was detected many times. The V call is TRBV28, the J call TRBJ1-4; no clear D gene. V was cut by 8 bases and J by 5 bases, with 9 bases left in between. The CDR3 is made up of 12 amino acids. CDR1 and CDR2 (germline): MDHEN, SYDVKM. CDR3 in DNA: TGTGCCAGCGGCGGAACCAATGAAAAACTGTTTTTT. This sequence encodes CASGGTNEKLFF.

CDR3 loop: CATSRDVTGHQPQHF. The CDR3 nucleotides are TGTGCCACCAGCAGAGATGTCACAGGGCATCAGCCCCAGCATTTT. This chain links TRBV15 with TRBJ1-5, with a possible D match to TRBD1 (6 bases). Germline V gene sequence: CDR1 LNHNV, CDR2 YYDKDF (reference sequence). V gave up 0 bases and J gave up 5 bases, with 11 bases separating them. CDR3 length equals 15 residues.

In its sample, this clonotype was seen many times. This chain connects TRBV11-2 to TRBJ2-1, with D possibly matching TRBD1 (6 bases). Trimming took 5 bases from V and 5 from J, leaving 10 bases between them. The CDR3 loop spans 13 amino acids. Per germline, CDR1 SGHAT and CDR2 FQNNGV. CDR3 DNA: TGTGCCAGCAGCACAAACAGGGACAATGAGCAGTTCTTC. It encodes CASSTNRDNEQFF.

This clonotype occurred many times. The rearrangement joins TRBV28 to TRBJ1-2, with 8 bases fitting TRBD1. The CDR3 length is 13 residues. With 7 bases clipped from V and 6 bases from J, the junction kept 7 bases outside the gene matches. The germline CDR1 and CDR2 sequences are MDHEN and SYDVKM. The CDR3, as DNA: TGTGCCAGCACTAATCAGGGGGCGGATGGCTACACCTTC. Translated: CASTNQGADGYTF.